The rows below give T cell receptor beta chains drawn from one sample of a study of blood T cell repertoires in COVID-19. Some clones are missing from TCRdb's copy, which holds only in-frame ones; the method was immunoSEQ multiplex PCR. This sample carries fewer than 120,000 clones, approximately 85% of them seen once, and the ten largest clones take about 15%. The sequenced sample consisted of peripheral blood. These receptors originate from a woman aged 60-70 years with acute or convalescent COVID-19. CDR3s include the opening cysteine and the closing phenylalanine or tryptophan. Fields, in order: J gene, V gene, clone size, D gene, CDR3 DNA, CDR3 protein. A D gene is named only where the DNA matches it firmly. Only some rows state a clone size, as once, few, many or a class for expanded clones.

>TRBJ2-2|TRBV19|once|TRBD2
TGTGCCAGTAGTGAAGCGGGTCTGGGACTAGCGGCCGAGGGGGAGCTGTTTTTT
CASSEAGLGLAAEGELFF
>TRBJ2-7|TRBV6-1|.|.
TGTGCCAGCAGTGAAGCAGTAGCCTCCTACGAGCAGTACTTC
CASSEAVASYEQYF
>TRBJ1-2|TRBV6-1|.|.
TGTGCCAGCAGTGAATCAGGGGCGGATGGCTACACCTTC
CASSESGADGYTF
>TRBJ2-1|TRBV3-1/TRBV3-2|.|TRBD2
TGTGCCAGCAGCTGGGCGGGGGATCGCAATGAGCAGTTCTTC
CASSWAGDRNEQFF
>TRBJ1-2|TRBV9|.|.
TGTGCCAGCAGCGCCCCTCTGGACAACGCTAACTATGGCTACACCTTC
CASSAPLDNANYGYTF
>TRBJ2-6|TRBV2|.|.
TGTGCCAGCAGTGAAATTAGGGGCTCTGGGGCCAACGTCCTGACTTTC
CASSEIRGSGANVLTF
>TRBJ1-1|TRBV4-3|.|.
TGCGCCAGCAGCCAAGACGCAGGGATGAACACTGAAGCTTTCTTT
CASSQDAGMNTEAFF
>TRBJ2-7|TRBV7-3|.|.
TGTGCCAGCAGCTTACTCCCGGGGTACCACGAGCAGTACTTC
CASSLLPGYHEQYF
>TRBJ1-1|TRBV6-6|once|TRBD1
TGTGCCTCCCCCCCAGGACAGGGCGCTGAAGCTTTCTTT
CASPPGQGAEAFF
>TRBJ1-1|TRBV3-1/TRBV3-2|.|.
TGTGCCAGCAGCCGAGGGCGAGCCCTACCCCCTGAAGCTTTCTTT
CASSRGRALPPEAFF
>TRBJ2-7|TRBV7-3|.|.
TGTGCCAGCAGCTTAGGATTAGCCAACGAGCAGTACTTC
CASSLGLANEQYF
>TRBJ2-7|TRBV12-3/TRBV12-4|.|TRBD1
TGTGCCAGCACTTGGACAGGCCAATACGAGCAGTACTTC
CASTWTGQYEQYF
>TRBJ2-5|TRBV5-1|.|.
TGCGCCAGCAGCTACGACAGCTCTCAAGAGACCCAGTACTTC
CASSYDSSQETQYF
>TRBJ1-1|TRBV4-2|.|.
TGTGCCAGCAACATCATGTTGGGGGGATTCGCTGAAGCTTTCTTT
CASNIMLGGFAEAFF
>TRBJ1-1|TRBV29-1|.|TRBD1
TGCAGCGTTGCGGGACAGGGAGTTTTGGAAGCTTTCTTT
CSVAGQGVLEAFF
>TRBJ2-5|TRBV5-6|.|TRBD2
TGTGCCAGCAGCTTACTCCCTAGCGGGCCGTACCAAGAGACCCAGTACTTC
CASSLLPSGPYQETQYF
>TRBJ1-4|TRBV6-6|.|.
TGTGCCAGCAGCCTTTTAGGGGGGGCTAATGAAAAACTGTTTTTT
CASSLLGGANEKLFF
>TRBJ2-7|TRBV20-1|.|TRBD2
TGCAGTGCTAGTCCGGGACTAGCGGGGCCCCCCAACGAGCAGTACTTC
CSASPGLAGPPNEQYF
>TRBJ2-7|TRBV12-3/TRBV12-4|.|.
TGTGCCAGCAGTTTAGGGGGCCGGGAGCAGTACTTC
CASSLGGREQYF
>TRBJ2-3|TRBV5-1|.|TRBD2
TGCGCCAGCAGCTTGGCCGCTGGAGCGGGGGGGACAGATACGCAGTATTTT
CASSLAAGAGGTDTQYF
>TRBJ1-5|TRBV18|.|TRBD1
TGTGCCAGCCGACAGGGTAGCAATCAGCCCCAGCATTTT
CASRQGSNQPQHF
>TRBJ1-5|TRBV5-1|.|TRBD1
TGCGCCAGCAGGGCCGGGACAGGGGGCAATCAGCCCCAGCATTTT
CASRAGTGGNQPQHF
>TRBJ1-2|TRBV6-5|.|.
TGTGCCAGCAGCACAGGGCTGTTCTTTGGCTACACCTTC
CASSTGLFFGYTF
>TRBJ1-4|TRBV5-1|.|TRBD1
TGCGCCAGCAGCTTGGGCTACAGGGGCGAAAAACTGTTTTTT
CASSLGYRGEKLFF
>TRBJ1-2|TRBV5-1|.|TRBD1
TGCGCCAGCAGCCCACAGGGGGGGTTTGGCTACACCTTC
CASSPQGGFGYTF
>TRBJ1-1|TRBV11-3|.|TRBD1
TGTGCCAGCAGCTCCACTCCAGGGGGTACGAACACTGAAGCTTTCTTT
CASSSTPGGTNTEAFF
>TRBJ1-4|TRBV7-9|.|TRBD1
TGTGCCAGCAGCTCGGGACAGGGCTACGAAAAACTGTTTTTT
CASSSGQGYEKLFF
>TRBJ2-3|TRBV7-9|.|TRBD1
TGTGCCAGCAGGCGCCGGGACAGCCTCACAGATACGCAGTATTTT
CASRRRDSLTDTQYF
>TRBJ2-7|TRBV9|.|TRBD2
TGTGCCAGCAGCCCGAGGACTAGCGGTTACGAGCAGTACTTC
CASSPRTSGYEQYF
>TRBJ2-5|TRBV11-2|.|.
TGTGCCAGCAGCTCCCCGCCAGGACAAGAGACCCAGTACTTC
CASSSPPGQETQYF
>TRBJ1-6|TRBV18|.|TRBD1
TGTGCCAGCTCACCAACGACAGGGCGGTATTCACCCCTCCACTTT
CASSPTTGRYSPLHF
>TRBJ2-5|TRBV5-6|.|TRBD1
TGTGCCAGCAGCCCAGAGACAGGGCCTCATGAGACCCAGTACTTC
CASSPETGPHETQYF
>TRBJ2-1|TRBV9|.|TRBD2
TGTGCCAGCAGCGTAGGGGGACTAGCGGGGGCCTACAATGAGCAGTTCTTC
CASSVGGLAGAYNEQFF
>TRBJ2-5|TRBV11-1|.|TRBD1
TGTGCCAGCAGCTTTCGGACAGGGGGAGAAGAGACCCAGTACTTC
CASSFRTGGEETQYF
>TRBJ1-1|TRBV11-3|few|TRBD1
TGTGCCAGCAGCTTCAGCGTGACAGGGCAAGTCACTGAAGCTTTCTTT
CASSFSVTGQVTEAFF
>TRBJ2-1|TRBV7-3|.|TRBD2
TGTGCCAGCAGCCCCCGTGGGGGGGGAAATGAGCAGTTCTTC
CASSPRGGGNEQFF
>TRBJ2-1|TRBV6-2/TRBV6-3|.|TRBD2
TGTGCCAGCAGTTCCCCTAGCGGGCGGAATGAGCAGTTCTTC
CASSSPSGRNEQFF
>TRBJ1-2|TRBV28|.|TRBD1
TGTGCCAGCATCGCGGGACAGGGGTATTATGGCTACACCTTC
CASIAGQGYYGYTF
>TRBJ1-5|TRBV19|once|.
TGTGCCAGTAGTAACTGGGCGACCTCAAGTAGCAATCAGCCCCAGCATTTT
CASSNWATSSSNQPQHF
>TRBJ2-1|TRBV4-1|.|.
TGCGCCAGCAGCCAAGATCTTGAAGGACTCTCGCAGTTCTTC
CASSQDLEGLSQFF
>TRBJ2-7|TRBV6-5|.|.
TGTGCCAGCAGGCGACAGTATGAGGTTTCCTACGAGCAGTACTTC
CASRRQYEVSYEQYF
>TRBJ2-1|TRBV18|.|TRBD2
TGTGCCAGCTCACCAGAGTACCCAACTAGCGGGGGGACATACAATGAGCAGTTCTTC
CASSPEYPTSGGTYNEQFF
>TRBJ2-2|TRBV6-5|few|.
TGTGCCTTCCAAGAAGGGGCCGAGGCCGGGGAGCTGTTTTTT
CAFQEGAEAGELFF
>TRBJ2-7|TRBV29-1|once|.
TGCAGCGTTGAAGATCTACAGGGTAGCTCCTACGAGCAGTACTTC
CSVEDLQGSSYEQYF
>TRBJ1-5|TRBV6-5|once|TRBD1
TGTGCCAGCAGGTACAGGGGGCCTCAGCCCCAGCATTTT
CASRYRGPQPQHF
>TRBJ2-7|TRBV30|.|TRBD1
TGTGCCTGGAGTCCAGGGGGCTCCTACGAGCAGTACTTC
CAWSPGGSYEQYF
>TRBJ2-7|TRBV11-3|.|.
TGTGCCAGCAGCTTAGCGGAGCACAGAGGTGGGCGGGATGAGCAGTACTTC
CASSLAEHRGGRDEQYF
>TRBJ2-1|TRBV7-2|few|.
TGTGCCAGCACCCTGGACAGTTTCTACAATGAGCAGTTCTTC
CASTLDSFYNEQFF
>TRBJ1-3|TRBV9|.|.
TGTGCCAGCAGCGTAGCTCCGGACACTGGAAACACCATATATTTT
CASSVAPDTGNTIYF
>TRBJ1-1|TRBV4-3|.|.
TGCGCCAGCAGCCAAGTGGTGGGGGGGAGGAGGACTGAAGCTTTCTTT
CASSQVVGGRRTEAFF
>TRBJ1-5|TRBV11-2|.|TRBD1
TGTGCCAGCAGCGTGGGACAGGGAACGCCCCAGCATTTT
CASSVGQGTPQHF
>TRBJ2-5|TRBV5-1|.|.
TGCGCCAGCAGCGGCAGGGAGACCCAGTACTTC
CASSGRETQYF
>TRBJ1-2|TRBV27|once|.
TGTGCCAGCAGTCCAACCCCGGACATCTTACATGGCTACACCTTC
CASSPTPDILHGYTF
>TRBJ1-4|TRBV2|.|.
TGTGCCAGCAGCCGACATAGTGAAAAACTGTTTTTT
CASSRHSEKLFF
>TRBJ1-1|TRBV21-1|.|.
TGTGCCAGCAGCAAAGGACACCACAACACTGAAGCTTTCTTT
CASSKGHHNTEAFF
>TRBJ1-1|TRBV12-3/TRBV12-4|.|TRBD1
TGTGCCAGCAACGACCAGGGGGGTCCTGAAGCTTTCTTT
CASNDQGGPEAFF
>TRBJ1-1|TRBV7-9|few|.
TGTGCCAGCGGGAGCCAGCCGGGCACTGAAGCTTTCTTT
CASGSQPGTEAFF